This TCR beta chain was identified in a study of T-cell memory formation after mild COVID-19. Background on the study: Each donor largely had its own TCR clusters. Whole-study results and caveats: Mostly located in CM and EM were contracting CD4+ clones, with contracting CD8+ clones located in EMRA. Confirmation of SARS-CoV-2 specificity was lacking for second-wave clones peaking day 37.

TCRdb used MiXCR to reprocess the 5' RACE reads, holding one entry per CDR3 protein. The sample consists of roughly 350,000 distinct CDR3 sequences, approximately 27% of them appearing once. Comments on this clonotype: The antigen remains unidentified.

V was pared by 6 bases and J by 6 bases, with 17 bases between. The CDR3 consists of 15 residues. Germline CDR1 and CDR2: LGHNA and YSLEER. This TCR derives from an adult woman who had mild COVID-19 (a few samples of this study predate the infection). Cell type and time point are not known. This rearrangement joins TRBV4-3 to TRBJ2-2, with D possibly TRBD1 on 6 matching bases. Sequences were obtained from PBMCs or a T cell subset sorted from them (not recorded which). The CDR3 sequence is CASSRGLAPPGELFF. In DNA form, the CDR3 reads TGCGCCAGCAGTAGGGGGTTGGCGCCGCCCGGGGAGCTGTTTTTT.